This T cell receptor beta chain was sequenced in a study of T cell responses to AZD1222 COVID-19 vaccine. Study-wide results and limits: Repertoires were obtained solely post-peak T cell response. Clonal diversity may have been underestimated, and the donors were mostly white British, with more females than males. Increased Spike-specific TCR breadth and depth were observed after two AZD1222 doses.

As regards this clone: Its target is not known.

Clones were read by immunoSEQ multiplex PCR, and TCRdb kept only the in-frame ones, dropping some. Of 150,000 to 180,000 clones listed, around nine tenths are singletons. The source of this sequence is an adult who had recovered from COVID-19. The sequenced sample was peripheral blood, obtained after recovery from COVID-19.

CDR3 region: CASSLTGAYSPLHF. The CDR3 DNA reads as TGTGCCAGCAGCTTAACGGGGGCCTATTCACCCCTCCACTTT. The genes are TRBV7-9 and TRBJ1-6; a weak D match, TRBD1 (6 bases). The CDR3 totals 14 residues. Trimming removed 2 bases from V and 8 bases from J, with 10 bases in between. The V gene's germline CDR1 is SEHNR and CDR2 FQNEAQ (reference sequence).